The entry below gives a single T cell receptor beta chain sequence along with its context. No antigen is known for it. This CDR3 spans 14 amino acids. The germline V and J ends were trimmed by 0 bases and 5 bases, with 8 bases remaining between them. In germline, CDR1 is LGHNA, CDR2 YSLEER. The source of the sample is a study of CD8+CD57+ T cells in acquired aplastic anemia. All sequencing subjects had displayed CD8+CD57+ cell expansion on flow cytometry. Diagnosis of severe acquired aplastic anemia applied to all patients. Findings and caveats of the study: Controls did not differ significantly from patients in CD8+ Simpson's diversity.

Genomic DNA provided the template from which TCR beta VDJ and CDR3 profiles were obtained. TCRdb ran MiXCR on the reads and lists one entry per CDR3 protein. The repertoire holds approximately 470,000 distinct CDR3 sequences, with around 33% as singletons. Sequencing used sorted CD4+, CD8+, or CD8+CD57+ T cells (not recorded which) from PBMCs. The clonotype was recovered from a human donor with aplastic anemia. The V call is TRBV4-3, the J call TRBJ1-5; no clear D gene. The CDR3 here is CASSQEQRYQPQHF. CDR3 sequence (DNA): TGCGCCAGCAGCCAAGAGCAGAGGTATCAGCCCCAGCATTTT.